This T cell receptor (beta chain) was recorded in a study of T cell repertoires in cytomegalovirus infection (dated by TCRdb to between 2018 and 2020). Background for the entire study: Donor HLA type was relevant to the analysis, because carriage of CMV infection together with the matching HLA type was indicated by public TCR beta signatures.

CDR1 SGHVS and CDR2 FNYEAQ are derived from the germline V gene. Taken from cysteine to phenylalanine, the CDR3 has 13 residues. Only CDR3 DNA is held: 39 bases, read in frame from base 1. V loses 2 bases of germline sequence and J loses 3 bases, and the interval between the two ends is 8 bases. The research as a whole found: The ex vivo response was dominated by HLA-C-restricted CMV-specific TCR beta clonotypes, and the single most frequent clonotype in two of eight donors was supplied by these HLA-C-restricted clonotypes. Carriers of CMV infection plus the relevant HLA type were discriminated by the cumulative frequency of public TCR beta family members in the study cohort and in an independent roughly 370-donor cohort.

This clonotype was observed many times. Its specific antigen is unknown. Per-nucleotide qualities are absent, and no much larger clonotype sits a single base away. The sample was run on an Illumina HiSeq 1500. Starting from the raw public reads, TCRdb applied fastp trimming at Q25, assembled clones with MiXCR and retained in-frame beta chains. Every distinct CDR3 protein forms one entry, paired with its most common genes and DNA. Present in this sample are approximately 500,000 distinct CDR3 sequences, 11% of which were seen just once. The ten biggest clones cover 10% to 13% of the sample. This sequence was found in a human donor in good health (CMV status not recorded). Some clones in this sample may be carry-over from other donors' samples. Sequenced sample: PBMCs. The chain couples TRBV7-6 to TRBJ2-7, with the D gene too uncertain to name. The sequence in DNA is TGTGCCAGCAGCTTATATAAGGGCTACGAGCAGTACTTC. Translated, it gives CASSLYKGYEQYF.